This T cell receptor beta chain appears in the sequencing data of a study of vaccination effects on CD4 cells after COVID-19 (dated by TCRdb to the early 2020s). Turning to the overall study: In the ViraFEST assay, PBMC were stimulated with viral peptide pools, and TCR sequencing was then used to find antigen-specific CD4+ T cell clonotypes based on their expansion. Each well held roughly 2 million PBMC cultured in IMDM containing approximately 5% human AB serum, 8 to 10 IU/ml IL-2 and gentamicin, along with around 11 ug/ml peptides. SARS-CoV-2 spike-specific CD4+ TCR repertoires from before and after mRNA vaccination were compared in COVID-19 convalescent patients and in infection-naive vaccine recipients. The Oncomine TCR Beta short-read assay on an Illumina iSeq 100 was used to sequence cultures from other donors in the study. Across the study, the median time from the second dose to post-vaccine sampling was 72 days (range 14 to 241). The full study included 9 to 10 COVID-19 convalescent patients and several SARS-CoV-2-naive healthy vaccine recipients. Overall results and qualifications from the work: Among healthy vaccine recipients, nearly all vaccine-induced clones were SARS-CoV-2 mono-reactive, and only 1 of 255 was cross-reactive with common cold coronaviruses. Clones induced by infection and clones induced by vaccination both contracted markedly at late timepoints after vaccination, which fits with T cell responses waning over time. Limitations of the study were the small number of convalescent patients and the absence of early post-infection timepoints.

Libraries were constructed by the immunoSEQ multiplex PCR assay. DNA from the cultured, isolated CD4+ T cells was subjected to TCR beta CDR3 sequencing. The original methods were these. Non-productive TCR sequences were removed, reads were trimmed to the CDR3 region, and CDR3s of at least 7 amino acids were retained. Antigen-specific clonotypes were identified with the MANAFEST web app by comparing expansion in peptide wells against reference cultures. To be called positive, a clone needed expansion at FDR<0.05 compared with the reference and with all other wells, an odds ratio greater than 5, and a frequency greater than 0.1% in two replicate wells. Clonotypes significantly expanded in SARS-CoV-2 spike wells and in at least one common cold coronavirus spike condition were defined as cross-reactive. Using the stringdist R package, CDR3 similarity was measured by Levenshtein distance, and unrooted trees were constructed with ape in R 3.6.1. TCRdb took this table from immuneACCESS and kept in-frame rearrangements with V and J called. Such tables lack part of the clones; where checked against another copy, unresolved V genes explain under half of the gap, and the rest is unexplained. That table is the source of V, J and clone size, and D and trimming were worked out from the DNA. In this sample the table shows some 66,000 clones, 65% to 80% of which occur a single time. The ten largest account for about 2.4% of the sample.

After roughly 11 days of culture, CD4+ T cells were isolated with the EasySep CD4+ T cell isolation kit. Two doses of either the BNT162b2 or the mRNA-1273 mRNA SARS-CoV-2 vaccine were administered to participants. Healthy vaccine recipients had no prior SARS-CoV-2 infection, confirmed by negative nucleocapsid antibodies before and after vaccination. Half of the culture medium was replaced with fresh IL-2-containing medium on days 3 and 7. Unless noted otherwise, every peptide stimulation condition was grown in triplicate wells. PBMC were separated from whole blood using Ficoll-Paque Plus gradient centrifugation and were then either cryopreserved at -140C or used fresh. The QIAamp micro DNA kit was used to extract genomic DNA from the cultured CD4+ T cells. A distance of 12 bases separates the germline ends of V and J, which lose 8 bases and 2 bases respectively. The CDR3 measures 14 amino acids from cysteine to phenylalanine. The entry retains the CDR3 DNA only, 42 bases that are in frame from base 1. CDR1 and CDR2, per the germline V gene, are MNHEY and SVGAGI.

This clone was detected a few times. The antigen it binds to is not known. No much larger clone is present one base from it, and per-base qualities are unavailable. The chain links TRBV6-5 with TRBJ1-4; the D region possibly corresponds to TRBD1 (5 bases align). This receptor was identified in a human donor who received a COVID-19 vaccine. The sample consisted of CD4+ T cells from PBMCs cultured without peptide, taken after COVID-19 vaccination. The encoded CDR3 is CASRRDVTNEKLFF. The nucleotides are TGTGCCAGCCGCCGGGACGTCACTAATGAAAAACTGTTTTTT.